Each of the 16 T cell receptor beta chains below was sequenced from the same sample in a study of T cell responses to AZD1222 COVID-19 vaccine. Produced via immunoSEQ multiplex PCR; TCRdb's table is partial and in-frame only. The sample includes 70,000 to 95,000 clones, approximately 90% of them seen just once. The starting material was peripheral blood, obtained 28 days after the second AZD1222 dose. The receptors were gathered from an adult who received the AZD1222 COVID-19 vaccine.

The gene calls are TRBV20-1 and TRBJ2-6, with a weak D call TRBD2 (7 bases). The ends were cut back, 3 bases at V and 0 bases at J, with 18 bases in the middle. The CDR3 extends over 18 amino acids. Germline loops: CDR1 DFQATT, CDR2 SNEGSKA (reference sequence). This CDR3 reads CSASRGAIRSSGANVLTF. The CDR3 coding sequence is TGCAGTGCTAGTCGGGGGGCGATAAGGAGCTCTGGGGCCAACGTCCTGACTTTC.

The chain has TRBV28 and TRBJ1-4, with D perhaps matching TRBD1 (5 bases). The CDR3 runs 15 residues. Trimming took off 1 base at V and 8 bases at J, with 14 bases between the two ends. The germline gives CDR1 MDHEN, CDR2 SYDVKM. The CDR3 region is CASSLSSQGGEKLFF. The CDR3 DNA reads TGTGCCAGCAGTTTATCCTCGCAGGGAGGCGAAAAACTGTTTTTT.

The chain combines TRBV9 with TRBJ1-2; D is unresolved. Germline loops: CDR1 SGDLS, CDR2 YYNGEE. The CDR3 sequence is 16 residues long. V was trimmed by 0 bases and J by 0 bases, leaving 12 bases between them. DNA of the CDR3: TGTGCCAGCAGCGTAGGATCCGGGTTTACTAACTATGGCTACACCTTC. Translated, it gives CASSVGSGFTNYGYTF.

The gene calls are TRBV5-1 and TRBJ2-5, with 10 bases matching TRBD2. The CDR3 has 16 residues. With V trimmed by 4 bases and J by 5 bases, 11 bases remained unmatched. Germline CDR1 is SGHRS and CDR2 is YFSETQ. The CDR3 sequence: CASSIDLAGVSETQYF. The CDR3 nucleotides are TGCGCCAGCAGCATCGACCTAGCGGGAGTTAGTGAGACCCAGTACTTC.

The CDR3: CASSQAGTSSSEQFF. For the CDR3, the DNA is TGCGCCAGCAGCCAAGCCGGGACTAGCTCAAGTGAGCAGTTCTTC. V and J are TRBV4-1 and TRBJ2-1; 9 nucleotides line up with TRBD2. The CDR3 has 15 amino acids. The trim removed 1 base at V and 9 bases at J, leaving 7 bases unmatched. Germline lookup yields CDR1 MGHRA and CDR2 YSYEKL.

The chain is built from TRBV29-1 and TRBJ1-1, with 9 bases fitting TRBD1. The CDR3 spans 12 residues. Per germline, CDR1 SQVTM and CDR2 ANQGSEA. The J segment lost 4 bases and the V segment lost 8 bases, leaving 5 bases of the junction unmatched. The CDR3 loop is CSSMTGGTEAFF. CDR3 bases: TGCAGCTCAATGACAGGGGGCACTGAAGCTTTCTTT.

The chain uses TRBV3-1 (or the pseudogene TRBV3-2) and TRBJ1-4; unclear D gene. CDR1 LGHDT and CDR2 YNNKEL come from the germline V gene (reference sequence). The CDR3 totals 16 residues. V gave up 8 bases and J gave up 3 bases, with 19 bases separating them. The CDR3 DNA reads TGTGCCAGCCGAAACGGGGTGCCAGCGTCTAATGAAAAACTGTTTTTT. Its protein is CASRNGVPASNEKLFF.

The genes are TRBV28 and TRBJ1-2, with D hard to call. CDR3 length: 13 amino acids. Germline V gives CDR1 MDHEN, CDR2 SYDVKM. The V end lost 2 bases, the J end lost 8 bases, and 12 bases lay between the germline ends. This chain's CDR3 is CASSLRFPLGYTF. The CDR3 DNA reads TGTGCCAGCAGTTTACGGTTCCCATTGGGCTACACCTTC.

This clone was detected a few times. The rearrangement links TRBV19 to TRBJ2-7, with D possibly matching TRBD2 (5 bases). V was pared by 5 bases and J by 5 bases, with 13 bases between. CDR3 length: 13 residues. Germline V gives CDR1 LNHDA, CDR2 SQIVND (reference sequence). This chain's CDR3 is CASSQTRLDEQYF. The CDR3 bases are TGTGCCAGTAGTCAAACTAGGTTGGACGAGCAGTACTTC.

The chain carries TRBV5-3 and TRBJ2-2, with D unresolved. Being an ORF, TRBV5-3 has a function that is uncertain. Trimming took off 0 bases at V and 5 bases at J, with 5 bases between the two ends. The CDR3 loop spans 13 amino acids. The CDR3 loop is CARSLGGTGELFF. The CDR3, as DNA: TGTGCCAGAAGCTTGGGGGGAACCGGGGAGCTGTTTTTT.

The rearrangement uses TRBV28 and TRBJ1-2; D perhaps matches TRBD1 (5 bases). Germline V CDR1 and CDR2: MDHEN, SYDVKM. The CDR3 covers 16 residues. V was trimmed by 7 bases and J by 3 bases, leaving 21 bases between them. CDR3 region: CASTPAGQGIYYGYTF. CDR3 nucleotides: TGTGCCAGCACCCCGGCGGGCCAGGGTATCTACTATGGCTACACCTTC.

The chain recombines TRBV11-2 with TRBJ2-1, with D uncertain. The CDR3 sequence is 13 residues long. Germline V gene lookup returns CDR1 SGHAT and CDR2 FQNNGV. Trimming pared 2 bases from V and 2 bases from J, leaving 4 bases between. CDR3 in DNA: TGTGCCAGCAGCTTAACAGCCTACAATGAGCAGTTCTTC. This encodes CASSLTAYNEQFF.

This clone was seen once. The chain couples TRBV2 to TRBJ2-1; 7 bases agree with TRBD2. The J segment lost 6 bases and the V segment lost 7 bases, leaving 9 bases of the junction unmatched. The CDR3 consists of 14 residues. Germline V gives CDR1 SNHLY, CDR2 FYNNEI. CDR3 protein: CASNRDYRFNEQFF. The CDR3 coding sequence is TGTGCCAGCAACCGGGACTACCGCTTCAATGAGCAGTTCTTC.

The chain joins TRBV2 to TRBJ1-1, with a possible D match to TRBD1 (6 bases). Germline lookup yields CDR1 SNHLY and CDR2 FYNNEI. Trimming pared 6 bases from V and 10 bases from J, leaving 15 bases between. The CDR3 is made up of 12 amino acids. CDR3 in DNA: TGTGCCAGCAGGACGGGGGGGCGGATAGCTTTCTTT. It is translated as CASRTGGRIAFF.

The chain is built from TRBV27 and TRBJ2-5, with 8 positions matching TRBD2. Trimming removed 6 bases from V and 5 bases from J; junction bases left unmatched: 5. This CDR3 contains 13 residues. CDR1 is MNHEY, CDR2 SMNVEV, per germline (reference sequence). Here the CDR3 reads CASSRREGETQYF. The CDR3 bases are TGTGCCAGCAGCCGACGGGAGGGGGAGACCCAGTACTTC.

This clone has only one observation. The chain is built from TRBV28 and TRBJ1-2, with 7 bases that match TRBD1. The V gene's germline CDR1 is MDHEN and CDR2 SYDVKM. CDR3 length: 12 residues. Trimming took 10 bases from V and 9 from J; bases not matched to a gene: 11. DNA for the CDR3: TGTGCCACCCGACAGGGAGACCTTCGCTACACCTTC. It yields the protein CATRQGDLRYTF.